This T cell receptor beta chain stems from a study of vaccination and CD4 T cells after COVID-19. The CDR3 spans 17 residues. The germline V gene encodes CDR1 LGHNA and CDR2 YNFKEQ. V was cut by 8 bases and J by 4 bases, with 25 bases left in between. Noted treatment: roughly nine-day PBMC culture with coronavirus spike peptide pools or control peptides (ViraFEST assay). First, ViraFEST expanded antigen-specific T cells with peptide pools, and next it sequenced the TCRs. On this clonotype itself: Its antigen is undetermined.

Sequencing of cultured CD4+ T cell DNA used the Oncomine TCR Beta short-read assay. TCRdb fed the PCR reads into MiXCR, producing one record per CDR3 protein. This table holds approximately 19,000 distinct CDR3 sequences, roughly 45% found once. The TCR was taken from a human donor who had recovered from COVID-19. The gene calls are TRBV4-2 and TRBJ2-3, with D perhaps matching TRBD1 (6 bases). The sequenced material came from CD4+ T cells from blood, cultured in vitro. The CDR3 region is CASGASLLPGDPDTQYF. CDR3 nucleotides: TGTGCCAGCGGCGCGTCCTTGTTGCCAGGGGACCCAGATACGCAGTATTTT.